Shown below are 21 T cell receptor beta chains from a single sample sequenced in a study of human T cells and chemical hapten exposure. Time point defined: patch test 1, 2 weeks after DPC sensitization. Treatment meaning: therapeutic diphenylcyclopropenone sensitization with weekly scalp DPC. TCRdb re-analysed the RACE reads in MiXCR, keeping a single row per CDR3 protein. This sample has 150,000 to 200,000 distinct CDR3 sequences, with roughly 15% found just once. This material consisted of whole blood, taken in connection with sensitization to the hapten diphenylcyclopropenone (DPC). These receptors came from a woman aged 25 to 39 with alopecia areata. Some clones in this sample may be carry-over from other donors' samples.

Many counts were recorded for this clonotype. The chain recombines TRBV10-3 with TRBJ2-5; weak D call: TRBD2 (6 bases). CDR1 is ENHRY, CDR2 SYGVKD, per germline. Trimming removed 2 bases from V and 4 bases from J, with 20 bases in between. The CDR3 runs to 17 residues. In DNA, the CDR3 is TGTGCCATCAGTGAGCCCTCCGGGAGCCCTCGGGGAGAGACCCAGTACTTC. Protein: CAISEPSGSPRGETQYF.

V usage is TRBV4-2 and J usage is TRBJ2-7; 11 bases align to TRBD1. V lost 3 bases and J lost 2; bases outside the gene matches: 6. Per the germline V gene, CDR1 is LGHNA and CDR2 is YNFKEQ. This CDR3 region has 16 residues. CDR3: CASSHTGTGGTYEQYF. CDR3 in DNA: TGTGCCAGCAGCCATACCGGGACAGGGGGGACCTACGAGCAGTACTTC.

This clonotype was picked up many times. The rearrangement links TRBV6-2 or TRBV6-3 to TRBJ2-3, with 10 bases lining up with TRBD2. V shed 6 bases and J 4 bases; nucleotides not matched to a gene: 4. The V gene's germline CDR1 is MNHEY and CDR2 SVGEGT. The CDR3 spans 14 residues. The CDR3: CASSPSGSADTQYF. DNA of the CDR3: TGTGCCAGCAGCCCTAGCGGGAGCGCAGATACGCAGTATTTT.

The chain combines TRBV6-5 with TRBJ2-7; 7 bases are a match to TRBD1. This CDR3 spans 15 amino acids. Germline V gene data show CDR1 as MNHEY and CDR2 as SVGAGI. V lost 3 bases and J lost 4; bases outside the gene matches: 9. CDR3 residues: CASSYSGTADYEQYF. The CDR3 region has the DNA TGTGCCAGCAGTTATTCCGGGACAGCAGATTACGAGCAGTACTTC.

V and J are TRBV6-6 and TRBJ1-4; weak D call: TRBD1 (6 bases). The CDR3 spans 17 residues. Germline loops: CDR1 MNHNY, CDR2 SVGAGI (reference sequence). V lost 4 bases and J 10 bases, leaving 25 bases between the germline ends. The CDR3 DNA reads TGTGCCAGCAGTTCTCAGCCCGGACAGACCTATTTGGGAAAACTGTTTTTT. Translating it yields CASSSQPGQTYLGKLFF.

The V gene is TRBV6-6, the J gene TRBJ1-2; TRBD1 matches 7 bases. The CDR3 covers 16 residues. V lost 0 bases and J lost 6; bases outside the gene matches: 10. Germline CDR1 reads MNHNY; CDR2 reads SVGAGI (reference sequence). CDR3 sequence (DNA): TGTGCCAGCAGTTACTCGGCCACCTACAGGGGAGATGGCTACACCTTC. Its translation is CASSYSATYRGDGYTF.

The chain joins TRBV6-2 or TRBV6-3 to TRBJ2-1; the D gene is possibly TRBD2 (6 bases). V dropped 0 bases and J dropped 7 bases, with 10 bases sitting between them. CDR3 length: 14 amino acids. Per germline, CDR1 MNHEY and CDR2 SVGEGT. The CDR3 DNA follows: TGTGCCAGCAGTTACTCCCTTCGGGGGAATGAGCAGTTCTTC. Amino acid sequence: CASSYSLRGNEQFF.

This clonotype was counted only a few times. The chain links TRBV6-2 or TRBV6-3 to TRBJ2-3; 7 nucleotides match TRBD2. In germline, CDR1 is MNHEY, CDR2 SVGEGT. The junction had 9 bases not matched to a gene; V was cut back by 5 bases and J by 4 bases. The CDR3 extends over 15 amino acids. In DNA, the CDR3 is TGTGCCAGCAGTAAAGGGCGGGAGATAGCAGATACGCAGTATTTT. This translates into CASSKGREIADTQYF.

The V call is TRBV7-9, the J call TRBJ2-2, with TRBD1 as a possible D gene (6 bases). This CDR3 is built from 16 residues. The V gene lost 3 bases and the J gene lost 2 bases, with 13 bases spanning the gap. Germline assignment: CDR1 SEHNR and CDR2 FQNEAQ (reference sequence). CDR3 sequence reads: CASSFLRTDNTGELFF. DNA for the CDR3: TGTGCCAGCAGCTTCCTAAGGACAGACAACACCGGGGAGCTGTTTTTT.

This clonotype was found many times. This chain uses TRBV6-6 with TRBJ2-7; 9 nucleotides line up with TRBD2. The germline CDR1 and CDR2 sequences are MNHNY and SVGAGI (reference sequence). There are 15 residues in the CDR3. The V and J ends lost 2 bases and 4 bases, in that order; junction bases with no gene match: 6. The CDR3, as DNA: TGTGCCAGCAGTTACAGCGGGGGGCAGGGATACGAGCAGTACTTC. Translation gives CASSYSGGQGYEQYF.

The V and J genes are TRBV7-2 and TRBJ1-6; possible D gene TRBD1, 5 bases. Germline V lookup: CDR1 SGHTA, CDR2 FQGNSA. This CDR3 is built from 13 residues. The V and J ends lost 2 bases and 16 bases respectively, with 15 bases between them. The CDR3 DNA reads as TGTGCCAGCAGCTTACATCGGGCAGGGTTGCTCCACTTT. Its translation is CASSLHRAGLLHF.

The chain is built from TRBV7-3 and TRBJ2-3; D may correspond to TRBD1 or TRBD2 (5 bases each). V was trimmed by 5 bases and J by 0 bases, leaving 15 bases between them. CDR1 SGHTA and CDR2 FQGTGA come from the germline V gene. CDR3 length: 16 residues. This CDR3 reads CASSAGTSTSTDTQYF. CDR3 DNA sequence: TGTGCCAGCAGCGCCGGGACCTCTACTAGCACAGATACGCAGTATTTT. The variable domain in full, with the rest retrieved from reference TRBV7-3 and TRBJ2-3, is GAGVSQTPSNKVTEKGKYVELRCDPISGHTALYWYRQSLGQGPEFLIYFQGTGAADDSGLPNDRFFAVRPEGSVSTLKIQRTERGDSAVYLCASSAGTSTSTDTQYFGPGTRLTVL.

The V and J genes are TRBV6-5 and TRBJ1-3; the D is unclear. This CDR3 has 15 amino acids. Germline V gives CDR1 MNHEY, CDR2 SVGAGI. V was shortened by 6 bases and J by 1 base, with 13 bases between the two germline ends. Here the CDR3 reads CASSSRGVSGNTIYF. CDR3 sequence (DNA): TGTGCCAGCAGCTCCCGAGGTGTTTCTGGAAACACCATATATTTT.

This clonotype was recorded a few times. The rearrangement links TRBV3-1 to TRBJ1-1; TRBD1 aligns across 7 bases. Germline lookup yields CDR1 LGHDT and CDR2 YNNKEL (reference sequence). The CDR3 spans 15 residues. V lost 4 bases and J lost 4; bases outside the gene matches: 9. CDR3 nucleotide sequence: TGTGCCAGCAGCCCGCGGGACAGCCGGGGCACTGAAGCTTTCTTT. Translation: CASSPRDSRGTEAFF.

This clonotype has at least ten counts. V and J are TRBV6-6 and TRBJ2-7, with D perhaps matching TRBD1 (6 bases). This CDR3 region has 14 residues. Trimming cost V 5 bases and J 1 base, with 12 bases left between them. Germline V gene sequence: CDR1 MNHNY, CDR2 SVGAGI (reference sequence). CDR3 sequence: CASSQQGDSYEQYF. Written as DNA, the CDR3 is TGTGCCAGCAGTCAACAGGGTGATTCCTACGAGCAGTACTTC.

This clonotype was counted between two and nine times. This chain links TRBV2 with TRBJ2-5, with TRBD1 matching over 9 bases. Germline CDR1 reads SNHLY; CDR2 reads FYNNEI. The CDR3 is 19 residues long. V shed 7 bases and J 1 base; nucleotides not matched to a gene: 19. This CDR3 is CASTLLKIAGTGTQETQYF. The CDR3 coding sequence is TGTGCCAGCACCCTGCTCAAGATCGCCGGGACAGGGACCCAAGAGACCCAGTACTTC.

This clonotype was recorded many times. The genes are TRBV15 and TRBJ2-1; possible D gene TRBD1, 5 bases. Germline V gene data show CDR1 as LNHNV and CDR2 as YYDKDF (reference sequence). The CDR3 has 16 residues. The V and J ends lost 0 bases and 8 bases respectively, with 17 bases between them. CDR3 amino acids: CATSRDPVGPAHEQFF. The CDR3 region has the DNA TGTGCCACCAGCAGAGATCCGGTGGGGCCAGCCCATGAGCAGTTCTTC.

At least ten counts were recorded for this clonotype. The chain is built from TRBV28 and TRBJ2-7, with 7 bases fitting TRBD2. CDR3 length: 14 residues. The germline CDR1 and CDR2 sequences are MDHEN and SYDVKM. Trimming cost V 4 bases and J 7 bases; bases outside gene matches: 10. In nucleotides, the CDR3 is TGTGCCAGCAGTTCCTATAGGGGACTAACAGAGCAGTACTTC. Translating it yields CASSSYRGLTEQYF.

This clonotype was observed many times. The gene calls are TRBV20-1 and TRBJ1-5; D gene uncertain. Germline-derived CDR1 and CDR2 are DFQATT and SNEGSKA (reference sequence). This CDR3 contains 13 residues. The V end lost 3 bases, the J end lost 5 bases, and 11 bases lay between the germline ends. CDR3 sequence: CSASVGRDQPQHF. CDR3 coding DNA: TGCAGTGCTAGCGTAGGGCGAGATCAGCCCCAGCATTTT.

The rearrangement uses TRBV3-1 and TRBJ1-2; D ambiguous. The V and J ends lost 3 bases and 10 bases respectively, with 15 bases between them. Germline loops: CDR1 LGHDT, CDR2 YNNKEL (reference sequence). This CDR3 contains 13 residues. The CDR3 is CASSQDRGPVYTF. The CDR3 DNA sequence: TGTGCCAGCAGCCAGGATCGAGGGCCGGTCTACACCTTC.

This clonotype appeared a few times. The CDR3 DNA reads TGCAGTGCTAGAGATCCCCTTCAGGGGACTAATGAAAAACTGTTTTTT. Translated, it gives CSARDPLQGTNEKLFF. The rearrangement uses TRBV20-1 and TRBJ1-4, with a tentative D call TRBD1 (6 bases). Trimming removed 0 bases from V and 2 bases from J, with 13 bases in between. Looked up from germline, CDR1 is DFQATT and CDR2 is SNEGSKA (reference sequence). The CDR3 sequence is 16 residues long.